Listed here are 20 T cell receptor beta chains from one sample, sequenced in a study of a mutant IDH1 vaccine in newly diagnosed glioma. These receptors have no known antigen. Time point of the sample: week 11, during vaccination. Vaccination comprised doses that each held 300 ug of mutant IDH1 20-mer peptide, plus topical imiquimod. TCRdb's table, derived via immunoSEQ multiplex PCR, lists solely in-frame clones and lacks some. The table lists approximately 25,000 clones, 65% to 85% of them singletons. Sequenced here: PBMCs, sampled from a glioma patient whose treatment included an IDH1 peptide vaccine. The origin of the receptors is a woman aged 18 to 35 with glioma.

The chain recombines TRBV6-1 with TRBJ2-7; 11 positions match TRBD2. Germline V CDR1 and CDR2: MNHNS, SASEGT. The CDR3 is made up of 14 amino acids. The V and J ends lost 6 bases and 5 bases, in that order; junction bases with no gene match: 6. The CDR3 nucleotides read TGTGCCAGCAGCCGGACTAGCGGGTTCAACGAGCAGTACTTC. Translation gives CASSRTSGFNEQYF.

The chain joins TRBV19 to TRBJ1-2, with 8 bases that match TRBD1. CDR3 length equals 18 residues. With 6 bases clipped from V and 7 bases from J, the junction kept 22 bases outside the gene matches. Germline values: CDR1 LNHDA, CDR2 SQIVND (reference sequence). CDR3 residues: CASRLPSPGQGRGSGYTF. The CDR3 DNA sequence: TGTGCCAGTAGACTTCCCTCCCCCGGACAGGGCCGCGGGAGTGGCTACACCTTC.

The genes are TRBV4-1 and TRBJ2-7; maybe TRBD1 (7 bases). The CDR3 runs 15 residues. The germline V gene has CDR1 MGHRA and CDR2 YSYEKL. The V and J ends lost 4 bases and 2 bases respectively, with 15 bases between them. The CDR3 nucleotides read TGCGCCAGCAGCCCAGAGACAGGGAGGACCTACGAGCAGTACTTC. Amino acids: CASSPETGRTYEQYF.

This clone showed up just a few times. V is TRBV10-3 and J is TRBJ1-1; D uncertain. The length of the CDR3 is 12 residues. V was shortened by 3 bases and J by 1 base, with 3 bases between the two germline ends. CDR1 is ENHRY, CDR2 SYGVKD, per germline. The CDR3 region has the DNA TGTGCCATCAGTGACCAGAACACTGAAGCTTTCTTT. Amino acids: CAISDQNTEAFF.

This clone was detected a few times. The chain recombines TRBV18 with TRBJ2-1, with a weak D call TRBD2 (6 bases). The V end was cut by 3 bases, the J end by 0 bases, with 12 bases between. Germline CDR1 and CDR2: KGHSH and LQKENI. This CDR3 is 16 amino acids long. CDR3 nucleotides: TGTGCCAGCTCACCGCAGCGGGCCGGCTCCTACAATGAGCAGTTCTTC. It is translated as CASSPQRAGSYNEQFF. Based on the CDR3 plus reference TRBV18 and TRBJ2-1, the full variable domain is NAGVMQNPRHLVRRRGQEARLRCSPMKGHSHVYWYRQLPEEGLKFMVYLQKENIIDESGMPKERFSAEFPKEGPSILRIQQVVRGDSAAYFCASSPQRAGSYNEQFFGPGTRLTVL.

This clone appeared a single time. This rearrangement joins TRBV2 to TRBJ2-2; a possible D gene is TRBD1 (5 bases). CDR1 SNHLY and CDR2 FYNNEI come from the germline V gene. The ends were cut back, 4 bases at V and 4 bases at J, with 13 bases in the middle. CDR3 length: 15 amino acids. Here the CDR3 reads CASSVSRVITGELFF. The CDR3 DNA follows: TGTGCCAGCAGTGTGTCCAGGGTGATCACCGGGGAGCTGTTTTTT. The variable domain in full, completed from reference TRBV2 and TRBJ2-2, reads EPEVTQTPSHQVTQMGQEVILRCVPISNHLYFYWYRQILGQKVEFLVSFYNNEISEKSEIFDDQFSVERPDGSNFTLKIRSTKLEDSAMYFCASSVSRVITGELFFGEGSRLTVL.

This rearrangement joins TRBV28 to TRBJ2-5; the D call may be TRBD1 or TRBD2 (6 bases each). Germline loops: CDR1 MDHEN, CDR2 SYDVKM. This CDR3 has 16 amino acids. The V and J ends lost 6 bases and 7 bases respectively, with 24 bases between them. As DNA, the CDR3 is TGTGCCAGCAGACCCCAAGGAGGGGGTGGGTTGGTGACCCAGTACTTC. Its protein product is CASRPQGGGGLVTQYF.

The V gene is TRBV2, the J gene TRBJ2-6; TRBD1 might be the D (6 bases). Germline values: CDR1 SNHLY, CDR2 FYNNEI. The CDR3 totals 15 residues. The V end was cut by 5 bases, the J end by 4 bases, with 12 bases between. The CDR3, as DNA: TGTGCCAGCAGTCTCACAGGGTCCGGGGCCAACGTCCTGACTTTC. Translating gives CASSLTGSGANVLTF. Supplemented by reference TRBV2 and TRBJ2-6, the full variable domain reads EPEVTQTPSHQVTQMGQEVILRCVPISNHLYFYWYRQILGQKVEFLVSFYNNEISEKSEIFDDQFSVERPDGSNFTLKIRSTKLEDSAMYFCASSLTGSGANVLTFGAGSRLTVL.

The chain is built from TRBV7-9 and TRBJ1-4, with D unresolved. Germline loops: CDR1 SEHNR, CDR2 FQNEAQ (reference sequence). Trimming shortened V by 0 bases and J by 0 bases, and 8 bases separated the two germline ends. This CDR3 contains 16 residues. For the CDR3, the DNA is TGTGCCAGCAGCTTAGCCGCGCGCGCAACTAATGAAAAACTGTTTTTT. Protein: CASSLAARATNEKLFF.

V is TRBV10-3 and J is TRBJ2-5; the match to TRBD1 covers 7 bases. The J segment lost 2 bases and the V segment lost 6 bases, leaving 9 bases of the junction unmatched. Germline values: CDR1 ENHRY, CDR2 SYGVKD. This CDR3 has 15 amino acids. CDR3 in amino acids: CAIRSTPGQQETQYF. In nucleotides, the CDR3 is TGTGCCATCAGGTCTACCCCGGGACAGCAAGAGACCCAGTACTTC.

The chain links TRBV27 to TRBJ1-5, with TRBD1 matching 10 bases. CDR3 length equals 15 residues. With V trimmed by 5 bases and J by 4 bases, 5 bases remained unmatched. The germline V gene has CDR1 MNHEY and CDR2 SMNVEV (reference sequence). CDR3 DNA sequence: TGTGCCAGCAGTACACCGGGACAGGGGAATCAGCCCCAGCATTTT. It yields the protein CASSTPGQGNQPQHF.

J is TRBJ1-2 and V is TRBV7-9; the D gene is possibly TRBD1 (6 bases). The germline V and J ends were trimmed by 3 bases and 8 bases, with 16 bases remaining between them. Germline CDR1 and CDR2: SEHNR and FQNEAQ (reference sequence). CDR3 length: 14 amino acids. In DNA form, the CDR3 reads TGTGCCAGCAGCTTGTCGACAGGTTGGCAGGGCTACACCTTC. This sequence encodes CASSLSTGWQGYTF.

CDR3 residues: CASSSTANTGELFF. The CDR3 DNA reads TGTGCCAGCAGCTCGACAGCTAACACCGGGGAGCTGTTTTTT. This chain links TRBV7-6 with TRBJ2-2, with a weak D call TRBD1 (5 bases). Per the germline V gene, CDR1 is SGHVS and CDR2 is FNYEAQ. Between the trimmed V and J ends, which lost 4 bases and 2 bases, there was a span of 8 bases. The CDR3 is made up of 14 amino acids.

A single count supports this clone. The gene calls are TRBV7-9 and TRBJ2-2, with 7 bases fitting TRBD1. V gave up 5 bases and J gave up 4 bases; unmatched junction bases: 7. The V gene's germline CDR1 is SEHNR and CDR2 FQNEAQ (reference sequence). CDR3 length: 15 amino acids. The CDR3 spells CASSGRQGSTGELFF. The CDR3 bases are TGTGCCAGCAGCGGACGACAGGGTTCCACCGGGGAGCTGTTTTTT.

This rearrangement joins TRBV27 to TRBJ2-6; no definite D call. Trimming pared 6 bases from V and 2 bases from J, leaving 11 bases between. Germline V gene lookup returns CDR1 MNHEY and CDR2 SMNVEV (reference sequence). CDR3 size: 15 residues. The CDR3 coding sequence is TGTGCCAGCAGAGTGGTAGGTGCTGGGGCCAACGTCCTGACTTTC. Protein product: CASRVVGAGANVLTF.

The chain carries TRBV28 and TRBJ2-3; D is unresolved. There are 13 residues in the CDR3. Germline V CDR1 and CDR2: MDHEN, SYDVKM. V was shortened by 4 bases and J by 0 bases, with 5 bases between the two germline ends. The CDR3 region is CASSYASTDTQYF. DNA for the CDR3: TGTGCCAGCAGTTACGCAAGCACAGATACGCAGTATTTT.

The gene calls are TRBV7-9 and TRBJ1-4; D is unresolved. CDR3 length: 15 residues. Trimming left V 4 bases short and J 8 bases short, with 17 bases between. Looked up from germline, CDR1 is SEHNR and CDR2 is FQNEAQ (reference sequence). CDR3 loop: CASSSRRLGSEKLFF. In DNA, the CDR3 is TGTGCCAGCAGCTCTAGAAGACTGGGCTCCGAAAAACTGTTTTTT.

This clone was detected only a few times. This chain uses TRBV14 with TRBJ1-2, with TRBD1 matching 9 bases. This CDR3 has 14 residues. Germline V CDR1 and CDR2: SGHDN, FVKESK. V lost 4 bases and J lost 4; bases outside the gene matches: 4. The DNA for the CDR3 is TGTGCCAGCAGCCCGGGACAGGGCCTCTATGGCTACACCTTC. It codes for CASSPGQGLYGYTF. Full variable domain (missing parts from reference TRBV14 and TRBJ1-2): EAGVTQFPSHSVIEKGQTVTLRCDPISGHDNLYWYRRVMGKEIKFLLHFVKESKQDESGMPNNRFLAERTGGTYSTLKVQPAELEDSGVYFCASSPGQGLYGYTFGSGTRLTVV.

The chain recombines TRBV6-5 with TRBJ2-1; TRBD2 matches 10 bases. The CDR3 length is 14 residues. Germline lookup yields CDR1 MNHEY and CDR2 SVGAGI. Trimming at V came to 6 bases and at J to 4 bases, leaving 3 bases not matched to a gene. The CDR3: CASSRAGGYNEQFF. CDR3 nucleotides: TGTGCCAGCAGCAGAGCGGGGGGGTACAATGAGCAGTTCTTC.

This clone occurred once. The CDR3 DNA sequence: TGTGCCAGTAGTATAGGTGGACAGTCCTACGAGCAGTACTTC. This encodes CASSIGGQSYEQYF. This sequence joins TRBV19 and TRBJ2-7; D possibly corresponds to TRBD1 (6 bases). Looked up from germline, CDR1 is LNHDA and CDR2 is SQIVND (reference sequence). CDR3 length equals 14 residues. Trimming cost V 1 base and J 1 base, with 8 bases left between them. The whole variable domain, remainder taken from reference TRBV19 and TRBJ2-7, is DGGITQSPKYLFRKEGQNVTLSCEQNLNHDAMYWYRQDPGQGLRLIYYSQIVNDFQKGDIAEGYSVSREKKESFPLTVTSAQKNPTAFYLCASSIGGQSYEQYFGPGTRLTVT.